This T cell receptor (beta chain) derives from a study of blood T cell repertoires in COVID-19 (dated by TCRdb to 2018 to 2020). Concerning the study at large: Collaborator samples came from the United States, Italy and Spain and covered acute and convalescent phases of COVID-19. The material from the prospective study consisted of cDNA or gDNA derived from T cells, B-cell-depleted T cells, or PBMCs. Deeply sampled blood TCRbeta repertoires from subjects exposed to, actively infected with, or recovered from COVID-19 were included in the dataset. The repertoires were made available in a free public database intended to serve as a resource for research on the immune response to SARS-CoV-2. The samples were drawn from the first 160 participants of the ongoing ImmuneRACE study and from 1,254 subjects provided by 6 global collaborators. Sample metadata almost always included a de-identified subject ID, COVID-19 status, age in years and sex. HLA class I and class II types, where available, came from metadata supplied by the sample provider rather than from assay-based typing. Summary of the overall study and its limitations: Clinical and demographic metadata were provided uncurated, with the amount varying by source and participant.

Each collaborating institution followed its own protocols to collect whole blood in K2EDTA tubes. For TCRbeta analysis, collaborators shipped samples in one of three forms: frozen whole blood, isolated PBMCs, or DNA extracted from either of those sample types. This clone was picked up one time. Its antigen is not yet known. Base qualities were left out, and no much larger clone turns up one base away. The immunoSEQ Assay, a bias-controlled multiplex PCR, was used to amplify TCRbeta CDR3 regions from genomic DNA. Per the original workflow: The number of nucleated cells in each sample was estimated from the amplification of reference gene primers within the assay. To quantify the absolute abundance of each unique TCRbeta CDR3 rearrangement, sequence reads were collapsed and filtered. Productive Simpson clonality was computed per sample as the square root of Simpson's diversity index over productive rearrangements. TCRdb mirrors the immuneACCESS table, restricted to in-frame sequences. Some clones are absent from its copies; in checked studies, under half trace to an unresolved V gene, and the reason for the others is unknown. V and J calls and clone size follow that table, whereas D and trimming were derived from the DNA. Across this sample there are about 270,000 clones, with 80% to 85% seen only once. Clones ranked in the top ten supply 2.5% to 3% of the sample.

The sequencing sample was made of peripheral blood. The receptor was derived from a woman aged 60 to 75 with active or convalescent COVID-19.

The CDR3 protein sequence reads: CASSFAGGSYEQYF. The nucleotide sequence is given as TGTGCCAGCAGCTTCGCAGGTGGGTCCTACGAGCAGTACTTC. Rearrangement joined TRBV7-9 to TRBJ2-7, with no confident D gene call. From the cysteine up to the phenylalanine, the CDR3 has a length of 14 residues. The kept DNA is CDR3 alone, 42 bases in frame from the first base. Trimming removed 3 bases from V and 1 base from J, leaving 10 bases between the germline ends. CDR1 and CDR2 were assigned from the germline V gene (reference sequence) as SEHNR and FQNEAQ.